Below, 18 T cell receptor beta chains from the same sample are listed, as sequenced in a study of graft-versus-host responses after intestinal transplantation. The repertoire was sequenced with immunoSEQ multiplex PCR; TCRdb's copy has only in-frame clones and lacks some. Of about 64,000 clones in the sample, 85% to 95% were seen once. These receptors lack a known antigen. Source: unstimulated CD8+ T cells sorted from spleen or lymph node cells, taken before transplant. The receptor source for this set is a human donor who was the organ donor for an intestinal transplant.

A single count supports this clone. The chain combines TRBV19 with TRBJ1-5, with D perhaps TRBD1 (6 bases). There are 15 residues in the CDR3. The germline CDR1 and CDR2 sequences are LNHDA and SQIVND (reference sequence). The V and J ends lost 7 bases and 3 bases respectively, with 16 bases between them. Here the CDR3 DNA reads TGTGCCAGTACTATCACCGAGGGGGACAATCAGCCCCAGCATTTT. This gives the protein CASTITEGDNQPQHF.

This clone has only one observation. The chain uses TRBV28 and TRBJ2-7; 11 bases line up with TRBD2. V was pared by 6 bases and J by 2 bases, with 18 bases of the junction left unmatched. CDR3 length equals 19 residues. Germline CDR1 and CDR2: MDHEN and SYDVKM. The CDR3 is CASSHRGTSGLWAPYEQYF. The CDR3 DNA reads TGTGCCAGCAGCCACCGGGGGACTAGCGGCCTCTGGGCCCCCTACGAGCAGTACTTC.

The DNA for the CDR3 is TGCGCCAGCAGCCAAGAGGACCGGATAGAGGCGGGAGGAGATACGCAGTATTTT. Its translation is CASSQEDRIEAGGDTQYF. V gene TRBV4-3 combines with J gene TRBJ2-3; 8 bases are shared with TRBD2. From germline, CDR1 is LGHNA and CDR2 YSLEER. The CDR3 runs to 18 residues. Trimming cost V 0 bases and J 5 bases; bases outside gene matches: 13.

V usage is TRBV4-3 and J usage is TRBJ2-4, with TRBD1 matching 8 bases. V shed 0 bases and J 0 bases; nucleotides not matched to a gene: 1. CDR1 and CDR2 (germline): LGHNA, YSLEER. CDR3 size: 16 residues. The CDR3 coding sequence is TGCGCCAGCAGCCAAGAAACAGGGGGAGCCAAAAACATTCAGTACTTC. Translation: CASSQETGGAKNIQYF.

CDR3 nucleotide sequence: TGTGCCAGCAGCTCCTACCTGGACAGGGGTCGGACTGAAGCTTTCTTT. Translation gives CASSSYLDRGRTEAFF. This chain connects TRBV11-2 to TRBJ1-1; 9 bases are a match to TRBD1. Unmatched junction bases numbered 11, after V lost 4 bases and J lost 5 bases. Germline CDR1 reads SGHAT; CDR2 reads FQNNGV. The CDR3 is 16 residues long.

The V and J genes are TRBV28 and TRBJ1-2; unclear D gene. Trimming removed 3 bases at V and 7 bases at J, with 12 bases between. Per germline, CDR1 MDHEN and CDR2 SYDVKM. The CDR3 has 13 residues. CDR3: CASSFANWAGYTF. The CDR3 nucleotides read TGTGCCAGCAGTTTCGCAAACTGGGCTGGCTACACCTTC.

The gene calls are TRBV28 and TRBJ2-3; D gene unclear. The length of the CDR3 is 15 residues. V lost 3 bases and J 0 bases, leaving 10 bases between the germline ends. Looked up from germline, CDR1 is MDHEN and CDR2 is SYDVKM. The CDR3 protein is CASSFIGSSTDTQYF. CDR3 sequence (DNA): TGTGCCAGCAGTTTTATCGGGTCAAGCACAGATACGCAGTATTTT. Filled out from reference TRBV28 and TRBJ2-3, the complete variable domain reads DVKVTQSSRYLVKRTGEKVFLECVQDMDHENMFWYRQDPGLGLRLIYFSYDVKMKEKGDIPEGYSVSREKKERFSLILESASTNQTSMYLCASSFIGSSTDTQYFGPGTRLTVL.

J is TRBJ1-6 and V is TRBV30; 8 nucleotides match TRBD1. Germline CDR1 is GTSNPN and CDR2 is SVGIG (reference sequence). The CDR3 length is 13 residues. As DNA, the CDR3 is TGTGCGCAGAGCGACAGGGGAGGATCACCCCTCCACTTT. As protein: CAQSDRGGSPLHF.

The V and J genes are TRBV10-3 and TRBJ1-5, with a possible D match to TRBD1 (6 bases). CDR3 size: 13 residues. V dropped 7 bases and J dropped 9 bases, with 16 bases sitting between them. The germline CDR1 and CDR2 sequences are ENHRY and SYGVKD. The CDR3 protein is CAITQGFGLPQHF. The CDR3 bases are TGTGCCATCACCCAGGGGTTTGGTCTGCCCCAGCATTTT.

This chain links TRBV2 with TRBJ1-3; 7 nucleotides match TRBD1. V lost 1 base and J lost 4; bases outside the gene matches: 7. The CDR3 is made up of 16 amino acids. CDR1 is SNHLY and CDR2 is FYNNEI in the germline V gene. The CDR3 sequence is CASSEGTGITGNTIYF. Here the CDR3 DNA reads TGTGCCAGCAGTGAAGGGACAGGTATTACCGGAAACACCATATATTTT.

The chain has TRBV6-5 and TRBJ2-1; TRBD1 might be the D (5 bases). The CDR3 contains 12 residues. Germline V gene lookup returns CDR1 MNHEY and CDR2 SVGAGI. The ends were cut back, 10 bases at V and 5 bases at J, with 12 bases in the middle. The CDR3 region has the DNA TGTGCCACAGGTCGACAGAACAATGAGCAGTTCTTC. Protein product: CATGRQNNEQFF.

This sequence joins TRBV5-6 and TRBJ2-7; 14 nucleotides agree with TRBD2. After removal of 3 bases from V and 5 bases from J, the junction contained 4 bases not matched to a gene. From germline, CDR1 is SGHDT and CDR2 YYEEEE. This CDR3 region has 15 residues. This CDR3 reads CASSWGTSGRNEQYF. CDR3 DNA: TGTGCCAGCAGCTGGGGGACTAGCGGGAGAAACGAGCAGTACTTC.

The J gene is TRBJ2-2, the V gene TRBV5-8, with TRBD2 matching 7 bases. This CDR3 has 15 amino acids. V shed 4 bases and J 1 base; nucleotides not matched to a gene: 4. Germline loops: CDR1 SGHTS, CDR2 YDEGEE. The CDR3, as DNA: TGTGCCAGCAGCCCGGGACTACTGAACACCGGGGAGCTGTTTTTT. It specifies CASSPGLLNTGELFF.

The CDR3 here is CASSLRHPGNQPQHF. The CDR3 coding sequence is TGTGCCAGCAGCTTGAGACATCCGGGCAATCAGCCCCAGCATTTT. The rearrangement joins TRBV5-6 to TRBJ1-5; D is undetermined. Trimming removed 1 base from V and 2 bases from J, with 10 bases in between. The CDR3 runs to 15 residues. The V gene's germline CDR1 is SGHDT and CDR2 YYEEEE.

The chain employs TRBV6-5 and TRBJ1-6; perhaps TRBD1 as D (6 bases). The CDR3 runs to 14 residues. Trimming cost V 6 bases and J 7 bases, with 13 bases left between them. CDR1 MNHEY and CDR2 SVGAGI come from the germline V gene. As DNA, the CDR3 is TGTGCCAGCAGATGGACAGTTCGGAATTCACCCCTCCACTTT. Protein product: CASRWTVRNSPLHF.

This rearrangement joins TRBV7-3 to TRBJ2-6; D may be TRBD1 (5 bases). V was pared by 8 bases and J by 4 bases, with 9 bases between. The CDR3 has 13 residues. Germline V gene data show CDR1 as SGHTA and CDR2 as FQGTGA. CDR3 loop: CASQGTGANVLTF. The CDR3 DNA is TGTGCCAGCCAGGGAACCGGGGCCAACGTCCTGACTTTC.

The V and J genes are TRBV29-1 and TRBJ2-4; D is unclear. CDR3 length: 11 amino acids. The V gene lost 5 bases and the J gene lost 5 bases, with 7 bases spanning the gap. CDR1 is SQVTM, CDR2 ANQGSEA, per germline. CDR3 region: CSVLSENIQYF. CDR3 in DNA: TGCAGCGTTCTTAGTGAAAACATTCAGTACTTC.

This rearrangement joins TRBV28 to TRBJ2-3; D is possibly TRBD2 (6 bases). This CDR3 has 13 residues. Trimming cost V 5 bases and J 6 bases, with 12 bases left between them. The germline V gene has CDR1 MDHEN and CDR2 SYDVKM. CDR3 sequence reads: CASSIQGRDTQYF. The CDR3 coding sequence is TGTGCCAGCAGTATACAAGGGAGGGATACGCAGTATTTT.